This T cell receptor (beta chain) was identified during a study of vaccination effects on CD4 cells after COVID-19. Looking at the study overall: Post-vaccine specimens arrived a median 72 days past the second dose.

Per the germline V gene, CDR1 is MNHEY and CDR2 is SVGAGI. This CDR3 is 16 amino acids long. Trimming shortened V by 4 bases and J by 3 bases, and 16 bases separated the two germline ends. Study-level results: Clones arising from infection and from vaccination showed marked clonal contraction late after vaccination.

Concerning this clone: Antigen specificity is unknown.

TCRdb's table, derived via immunoSEQ multiplex PCR, lists solely in-frame clones and lacks some. The table lists roughly 56,000 clones, roughly 73% of them singletons. ViraFEST used viral peptide pools to expand antigen-specific CD4+ T cells before sequencing. The culture ran for around nine days, and then CD4+ T cells were isolated. Every participant took two doses of the BNT162b2 or mRNA-1273 vaccine. Negative nucleocapsid antibody tests before and after vaccination confirmed no previous SARS-CoV-2 infection. Wells of 1.5 million to 2 million PBMC each were grown with about 9.5 IU/ml IL-2 and about 9.7 ug/ml peptides.

The sequence was obtained from a human donor who received a COVID-19 vaccine. The chain couples TRBV6-5 to TRBJ1-5; no firm D call. The sequenced sample was CD4+ T cells from PBMCs cultured with HCoV-229E spike peptides, obtained after COVID-19 vaccination. The CDR3 loop is CASSWLHRGPNQPQHF. Written as DNA, the CDR3 is TGTGCCAGCAGTTGGTTACATAGAGGGCCCAATCAGCCCCAGCATTTT.